This T cell receptor (beta chain) was sequenced in a study of cytomegalovirus exposure and HLA in healthy donors (dated by TCRdb to the late 2010s). For context, the study as a whole: An earlier analysis of several hundred of the donors reported 276 Gb of sequence data and 95 million to 120 million unique TCR beta sequences obtained from some 200 million T cells. Approximately 300 gigabases of sequencing data and around 80 million unique TCR sequences made up an early release that covered several hundred HLA-typed donors. The genetic ancestry cluster associated with self-reported Caucasian donors included 80% to 90% of the approximately 430 genotyped donors. The study aimed to test whether signatures of past pathogen exposure could be identified by cataloging public T cell receptors. The T cell repertoires of under 750 subjects were profiled by immunosequencing and related to cytomegalovirus serostatus. In addition to the first cohort of approximately 650 subjects, a separate validation cohort of 100 to 150 different subjects was used. To predict cytomegalovirus infection status, the study brought together high-throughput TCR immunosequencing, statistical association of individual TCRs with disease status, and machine learning. In a later analysis, previously published TCR beta repertoires from 600 to 850 donors were re-analyzed and high-resolution HLA genotyping was added so that TCR occurrence patterns could be studied. Rather than using new phenotypic data, the later analysis identified candidate immune exposures from TCR beta sequences and from how often those sequences occurred across donors. An earlier analysis of around 540 of the donors applied high-throughput TCR beta sequencing to assess whether each TCR beta V gene segment acted as functional or pseudogenic. Donor age, sex, ethnicity and CMV serostatus were collected together with the repertoire data. In a later genetic analysis, genome-wide SNP genotypes for about 55% of the roughly 700 donors were used, and that subset was treated as a discovery cohort. Every discovery cohort repertoire had been produced on one sequencing platform. HLA typing included class I and class II loci at four-digit resolution. The number of typed donors differed by locus: about 620-640 for A, B, C, DRB1 and DQB1; 500 to 550 for DQA1; some 590 for DPA1; and some 470 for DPB1. Roughly 5 DR-DQ haplotypes were handled as single units for association and clustering because linkage in the cohort was strong. Across some 400 genotyped donors of the cohort, an average of approximately 200,000 unique TCR beta nucleotide sequences per donor were sequenced, and approximately 19% of those sequences were non-productive. The full study reports these points: A later analysis found that HLA-associated TCR beta chains were more clonally expanded and had lower generation probabilities than equally common non-associated chains. Correlated functional status among segregating V segments might be attributable to linkage disequilibrium, but an unknown experimental factor could not be ruled out. CMV serostatus was the only immune exposure information available for the cohort. The classifier was reported to diagnose cytomegalovirus status with high specificity and sensitivity in both the original and validation cohorts. Strong co-occurrence of HLA alleles, especially DR and DQ, made assigning TCR associations to individual alleles difficult. Because the 87-base-pair reads could not distinguish some IMGT-functional V segments, including TRBV6-2 and TRBV6-3, those segments were excluded. While some public TCRs were present in many individuals, most TCR sequences turned up only very rarely across donors. A later analysis found that most CMV-associated TCR beta chains appeared HLA-restricted, with HLA associations seemingly driven largely by CMV exposure. A group of highly shared sequence variants was considered likely to be a technical artifact of the sequencing pipeline. Compared with the roughly 670-donor mean, donors in an Asian-associated ancestry cluster had fewer N-insertions in productive TCRs, according to a later genetic analysis. The authors suggested that the approach could potentially be generalized to other disease states and immunological phenotypes. In a later analysis, TCR association rates were found to vary across HLA loci, with the most associated TCRs seen for DRB1 alleles and the fewest for HLA-C alleles. This cohort had only TCR beta chains sequenced, and the lack of alpha or paired-chain data limited which features could be detected. A later analysis associated about 18,000 TCR beta sequences with specific HLA alleles at a false discovery rate of 0.05. The study listed 150 to 200 TCR beta chains as associated with cytomegalovirus. In a later genetic analysis, a missense DCLRE1C variant was associated with V-gene and J-gene trimming of TCR beta chains, and the association was replicated in an independent cohort. Because some donors lacked HLA typing at each locus, the association tests relied only on the typed subset. In vitro tests confirmed that a few of the cytomegalovirus-associated TCR beta chains recognize cytomegalovirus antigens. Because counts were too low, more than 15 rarely observed V segments, including chromosome 9 orphons, were left out of the earlier analysis of about 620 of the donors. Several of the top co-occurrence clusters appeared to be linked to parvovirus B19, influenza, CMV and Epstein-Barr virus, according to a later analysis. In an earlier analysis of approximately 590 of the donors, most TCR beta V segments were observed in productive rearrangements about 87% or about 30% of the time, broadly matching IMGT annotations. Sequencing depth was assumed to be roughly uniform across donors in the presence/absence analyses, though that assumption may not hold. A further reported finding was that TCR beta sequences accurately predicted the HLA-A and HLA-B alleles for most subjects in the first cohort.

The cohort consisted of more than 650 healthy bone marrow donors. At the time of sampling, every cohort member was nominally healthy, though immune exposures that went unrecorded were likely present. The donor was CMV seronegative and belonged to the group of roughly 330 seronegative cohort members. A peripheral blood sample was collected from each donor, and TCR beta sequencing was performed on peripheral blood mononuclear cells. Genomic DNA extraction from the blood cell samples was performed with the Qiagen DNeasy Blood Extraction Kit. Receptors were amplified or captured by the immunoSEQ multiplex PCR assay. The multiplex PCR relied on a mix of 60 forward primers for TCR Vbeta segments and 13 reverse primers for TCR Jbeta segments. The CDR3 region of rearranged TCR beta genes was amplified from genomic DNA by a multiplex PCR assay. The amplified TCR beta libraries were sequenced on the Illumina HiSeq System as 87-base-pair reads. Turning to the authors' computational methods: A later analysis counted about 80 million unique TCR beta chains across the 670 or so repertoires, and 10 million to 11 million of these chains were shared by at least two donors. To remove PCR and sequencing errors, raw reads were error-corrected and collapsed into unique sequences using a nearest-neighbor algorithm that merged closely related sequences. Alignment of CDR3 sequences to IMGT reference sequences was used to assign V, D and J gene segments. For a sequence to be retained, at least a six-nucleotide match to both a V gene segment and a J gene segment was required. Rearrangements were called productive when the CDR3 lacked stop codons and stayed in frame with V and J; all others were non-productive. CDR3 was defined by IMGT convention, running from the second conserved V-encoded cysteine to the conserved J-encoded phenylalanine. The earlier analysis of a few hundred of the donors excluded sequences that lacked an unambiguous match to a single V gene segment. In an earlier analysis of 587 of the donors, V segments were called functional above 56.7% productive rearrangements and were called segregating when the between-donor standard deviation exceeded 5%. A statistical classification framework was built to diagnose cytomegalovirus status from the catalog of TCR beta chain sequences. In a later analysis, V and J genes were assigned by comparing TCR nucleotide sequences against IMGT/GENE-DB human TR gene sequences. A later analysis assigned CDR3 sequences and most-parsimonious VDJ recombination scenarios with the TCRdist pipeline. In a later analysis, every TCR beta chain was defined by the combination of its CDR3 amino acid sequence and its V-gene family, and reads without a unique V-gene family were dropped. To address suspected cross-contamination and a sequencing artifact, a later analysis removed approximately 600 highly shared, low-generation-probability nucleotide sequences. In a later analysis, a clonal expansion index for each public chain was calculated from normalized within-repertoire ranks of inferred template counts. In a later analysis, generation probabilities were computed using a VDJ recombination model fitted to out-of-frame rearrangements, and the results were checked against IGoR. A later analysis scored TCR-TCR, TCR-HLA and TCR-CMV co-occurrence with hypergeometric tests, applying a repertoire-size bias correction to TCR pairs. In a later analysis, false discovery rates were estimated by permuting HLA or CMV assignments 20 times. In a later analysis, co-occurring TCRs were grouped using DBSCAN, with TCRdist sequence similarity added in when clustering inside HLA-allele-positive subsets. Co-occurrence clustering excluded repertoires with fewer than 30,000 or more than 120,000 public chains, plus five with anomalous nucleotide sharing. Here the immuneACCESS table is served through TCRdb, limited to in-frame sequences with V and J called. Missing clones are a known gap in these copies; in checked studies unresolved V genes cover under half, and the rest lacks a known reason. The V and J calls and clone size are taken from that table; D and trimming were inferred from the DNA. A total of 150,000 or so clones appear in this sample, 82% of them only once. 1.9% of the sample belongs to the ten largest clones.

Comment on this clone: The antigen it recognizes is unknown. The record has no base qualities; no much larger clone is one base away.

The CDR3 covers 14 residues, taking in both the cysteine and the phenylalanine. The only DNA kept is the CDR3, 42 bases in frame from the first base. The V end loses 4 bases and the J end loses 6 bases, and a stretch of 11 bases separates them. The germline V gene yields SGHRS for CDR1 and YFSETQ for CDR2. Sequenced: PBMCs. This sequence was found in a middle-aged woman in good health and CMV-seronegative. The rearrangement joined TRBV5-1 to TRBJ1-6, with TRBD1 tentatively as D gene (5 bases match). The DNA is as follows: TGCGCCAGCAGCGCCGAAGACAGTAATTCACCCCTCCACTTT. It encodes CASSAEDSNSPLHF.